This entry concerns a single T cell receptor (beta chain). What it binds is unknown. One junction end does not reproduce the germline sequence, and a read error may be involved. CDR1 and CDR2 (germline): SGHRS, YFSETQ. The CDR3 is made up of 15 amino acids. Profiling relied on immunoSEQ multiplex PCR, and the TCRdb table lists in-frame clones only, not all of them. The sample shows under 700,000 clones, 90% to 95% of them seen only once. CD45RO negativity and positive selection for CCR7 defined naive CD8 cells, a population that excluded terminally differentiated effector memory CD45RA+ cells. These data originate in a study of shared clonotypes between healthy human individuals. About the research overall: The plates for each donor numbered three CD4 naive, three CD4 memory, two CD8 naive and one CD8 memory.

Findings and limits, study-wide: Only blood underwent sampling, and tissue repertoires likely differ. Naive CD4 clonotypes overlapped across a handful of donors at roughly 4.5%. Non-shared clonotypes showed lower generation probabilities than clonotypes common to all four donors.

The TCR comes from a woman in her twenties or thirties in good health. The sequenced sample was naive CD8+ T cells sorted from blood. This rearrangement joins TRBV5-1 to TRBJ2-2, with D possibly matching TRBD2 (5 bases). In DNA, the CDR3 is TGCGCCAGCAGCTTGGACAACCCGAACACCGGGGAGTTGTTTTTT. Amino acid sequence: CASSLDNPNTGELFF. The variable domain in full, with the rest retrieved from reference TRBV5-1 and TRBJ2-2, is KAGVTQTPRYLIKTRGQQVTLSCSPISGHRSVSWYQQTPGQGLQFLFEYFSETQRNKGNFPGRFSGRQFSNSRSEMNVSTLELGDSALYLCASSLDNPNTGELFFGEGSRLTVL.